The 7 T cell receptor beta chains in this list originate from one sample, sequenced in a study of shared clonotypes between healthy human individuals. Terminally differentiated effector memory CD45RA+ cells were excluded from the naive CD8 cells, which were CD45RO-negative and positively selected for CCR7. Measured with immunoSEQ multiplex PCR; TCRdb has only the in-frame clones, and not every one. The data contain some 2.1 million clones, over 85% of them seen just once; the ten biggest clones take up roughly 1.1%. Sequencing input: naive CD8+ T cells sorted from blood. All receptors come from a man between 18 and 35 years old in good health.

The gene calls are TRBV5-4 and TRBJ2-4; 7 bases agree with TRBD1. Germline assignment: CDR1 SGHNT and CDR2 YYREEE (reference sequence). This CDR3 contains 13 residues. The trim removed 3 bases at V and 9 bases at J, leaving 6 bases unmatched. CDR3 sequence: CASSSGQDGIQYF. The CDR3 DNA is TGTGCCAGCAGCTCTGGACAGGACGGCATTCAGTACTTC.

The chain combines TRBV19 with TRBJ1-1; D gene ambiguous. The CDR3 is made up of 13 amino acids. Trimming stripped 1 base from V and 8 bases from J, with 11 bases between. Looked up from germline, CDR1 is LNHDA and CDR2 is SQIVND (reference sequence). CDR3 region: CASSIGSGGEAFF. The CDR3 nucleotides read TGTGCCAGTAGTATAGGGTCGGGAGGCGAAGCTTTCTTT.

The J gene is TRBJ2-5, the V gene TRBV2, with 9 nucleotides matching TRBD2. Germline trimming cut 7 bases from V and 5 bases from J; bases unmatched to any gene: 11. The CDR3 length is 15 residues. CDR1 and CDR2 from the germline V gene are SNHLY and FYNNEI. CDR3 in DNA: TGTGCCAGCACTCGGGCTAGCGGGGTGATCGAGACCCAGTACTTC. This sequence encodes CASTRASGVIETQYF.

With respect to this clone: One end of the junction fails to match germline, which may point to a read error. V is TRBV10-1 and J is TRBJ1-2, with no clear D. The length of the CDR3 is 13 residues. CDR1 is WNHNN and CDR2 is SYGVQD in the germline V gene (reference sequence). CDR3 DNA sequence: TGCGCCCGCAGTATCTCGCAGTTCTATGGCTACACCTTC. Encoded protein: CARSISQFYGYTF.

Of note for this clone: This sample also contains other DNA sequences that code for the same CDR3. V is TRBV18 and J is TRBJ2-7; D is unresolved. V lost 6 bases and J 5 bases, leaving 8 bases between the germline ends. The V gene's germline CDR1 is KGHSH and CDR2 LQKENI. There are 11 residues in the CDR3. In DNA form, the CDR3 reads TGTGCCAGCTCCCCCGGCGACGAGCAGTACTTC. Amino acids: CASSPGDEQYF.

The chain has TRBV6-5 and TRBJ2-2; the D gene is possibly TRBD1 (6 bases). Germline V CDR1 and CDR2: MNHEY, SVGAGI. Between the trimmed V and J ends, which lost 5 bases and 5 bases, there was a span of 12 bases. The CDR3 length is 14 residues. CDR3 coding DNA: TGTGCCAGCAGTCCCTCCAGGGGTACCGGGGAGCTGTTTTTT. Residues: CASSPSRGTGELFF.

The rearrangement links TRBV4-3 to TRBJ2-1, with TRBD2 matching 11 bases. Germline values: CDR1 LGHNA, CDR2 YSLEER. J was trimmed by 10 bases and V by 7 bases; bases with no gene match: 9. This CDR3 region has 14 residues. CDR3 loop: CASMTSGKVWEQFF. Written as DNA, the CDR3 is TGCGCCAGCATGACTAGCGGGAAGGTTTGGGAGCAGTTCTTC.